This entry concerns a single T cell receptor beta chain. The antigen remains unidentified. Germline V gene data show CDR1 as MDHEN and CDR2 as SYDVKM. V lost 8 bases, J lost 2 bases, and 9 bases lay in between. This CDR3 comprises 12 residues. Assay used: immunoSEQ multiplex PCR; TCRdb lists only in-frame clones, some missing. The table has just over 150,000 clones, 90% seen once; the top ten hold about 1.6%. This sample is part of a study of T cell responses to AZD1222 COVID-19 vaccine. Notes on the study in general: Samples come after the peak T cell response, not at day 14. Donors were mostly white British, more females; clonal diversity possibly underestimated.

Samples with a second dose at about 4 or about 12 weeks were pooled together. The TCR was taken from an adult who received the AZD1222 COVID-19 vaccine. Sample: peripheral blood, taken 28 days after the second AZD1222 dose. The chain carries TRBV28 and TRBJ1-1; no firm D call. The CDR3 nucleotides are TGTGCCAGCTCGAATCTAAACACTGAAGCTTTCTTT. As protein: CASSNLNTEAFF.